This T cell receptor (beta chain) is from a study of blood T cell repertoires in COVID-19. The CDR3 has 14 residues. Germline V gives CDR1 KGHSH, CDR2 LQKENI. Trimming cost V 2 bases and J 7 bases, with 13 bases left between them. Sequenced by immunoSEQ multiplex PCR; TCRdb stores in-frame clones only, minus some. This sample has 97,000 or so clones, with 78% found just once. The chain employs TRBV18 and TRBJ2-3, with a weak D call TRBD2 (5 bases). The clonotype comes from a man aged 55 to 70 with active or convalescent COVID-19. Sequencing input: peripheral blood. CDR3 DNA sequence: TGTGCCAGCTCACCAGGGAGATTGGGAAATACGCAGTATTTT. This encodes CASSPGRLGNTQYF.